The 18 T cell receptor beta chains below were found in one sample sequenced in a study of blood T cell repertoires in COVID-19. This table comes from immunoSEQ multiplex PCR, and its TCRdb copy is limited to in-frame clones, with some not included. The sample yields tens of thousands of clones, about 80% seen once. Sequencing was carried out using peripheral blood. Receptors were obtained from a human donor in a cohort sampled during active COVID-19.

The chain combines TRBV7-7 with TRBJ1-1; 7 nucleotides match TRBD1. CDR1 and CDR2 from the germline V gene are SSHAT and FNYEAQ (reference sequence). V shed 2 bases, J shed 0 bases, and the junction held 6 bases outside the gene matches. This CDR3 is built from 16 residues. CDR3 DNA sequence: TGTGCCAGCAGCTTACGGGACAGCTTAATGAACACTGAAGCTTTCTTT. This codes for CASSLRDSLMNTEAFF. The full variable domain, in which reference TRBV7-7 and TRBJ1-1 provide the parts outside the CDR3, is GAGVSQSPRYKVTKRGQDVTLRCDPISSHATLYWYQQALGQGPEFLTYFNYEAQPDKSGLPSDRFSAERPEGSISTLTIQRTEQRDSAMYRCASSLRDSLMNTEAFFGQGTRLTVV.

The sample holds one count of this clone. The chain recombines TRBV21-1 with TRBJ1-1; the table's D call, TRBD1, was not checked against the DNA. TRBV21-1 is labeled a pseudogene. CDR3 length: 12 amino acids. The CDR3 nucleotides are TGTGCCAGCAGGGGCCCCGACACTGAAGCTTTCTTT. This translates into CASRGPDTEAFF.

The rearrangement links TRBV10-3 to TRBJ2-5, with a weak D call TRBD1 (6 bases). Trimming cost V 10 bases and J 4 bases, with 16 bases left between them. CDR1 is ENHRY and CDR2 is SYGVKD in the germline V gene. This CDR3 contains 13 residues. In DNA form, the CDR3 reads TGTGCCACCCAGACAGGAATCACAGAGACCCAGTACTTC. It is translated as CATQTGITETQYF.

The rearrangement joins TRBV20-1 to TRBJ1-2; no firm D call. From germline, CDR1 is DFQATT and CDR2 SNEGSKA (reference sequence). V was trimmed by 0 bases and J by 5 bases, leaving 4 bases between them. The CDR3 runs 11 residues. The CDR3 coding sequence is TGCAGTGCTAGAGAGCAGTATGGCTACACCTTC. It codes for CSAREQYGYTF.

The chain has TRBV28 and TRBJ2-7, with 7 nucleotides matching TRBD2. The CDR3 runs to 15 residues. With 4 bases clipped from V and 2 bases from J, the junction kept 8 bases outside the gene matches. Looked up from germline, CDR1 is MDHEN and CDR2 is SYDVKM. The CDR3 DNA reads as TGTGCCAGCAGTTCCCCCTCTAGCGGACCCTACGAGCAGTACTTC. Translating gives CASSSPSSGPYEQYF.

J is TRBJ2-3 and V is TRBV15; D is undetermined. CDR3 length: 14 residues. CDR1 and CDR2 from the germline V gene are LNHNV and YYDKDF (reference sequence). V lost 0 bases and J lost 7, with 11 bases in between. The chain's CDR3 is CATSRDRLGNTQYF. The CDR3 nucleotides are TGTGCCACCAGCAGAGATCGACTTGGAAATACGCAGTATTTT.

A few counts support this clone. CDR3 sequence reads: CASRQLYEAFF. As DNA, the CDR3 is TGTGCCAGTAGACAGCTCTATGAAGCTTTCTTT. V is TRBV28 and J is TRBJ1-1; a weak D match, TRBD1 (5 bases). The CDR3 has 11 residues. Between the trimmed V and J ends, which lost 9 bases and 7 bases, there was a span of 12 bases. Germline V CDR1 and CDR2: MDHEN, SYDVKM.

The chain is built from TRBV11-2 and TRBJ1-4; 9 nucleotides align to TRBD1. CDR1 SGHAT and CDR2 FQNNGV come from the germline V gene. The CDR3 has 17 amino acids. J lost 1 base, V lost 5 bases, and 8 bases had no gene match. CDR3 DNA sequence: TGTGCCAGCAGCAGGGGACAGGGAAGGCGAACTAATGAAAAACTGTTTTTT. Translation: CASSRGQGRRTNEKLFF.

This clone was detected only once. This chain links TRBV5-3 with TRBJ2-3; a possible D gene is TRBD2 (5 bases). TRBV5-3 is placed among ORFs of uncertain function. The CDR3 length is 16 residues. V dropped 3 bases and J dropped 0 bases, with 14 bases sitting between them. This chain's CDR3 is CARSSQTNSSTDTQYF. In DNA form, the CDR3 reads TGTGCCAGAAGCTCCCAGACTAACTCTAGCACAGATACGCAGTATTTT.

The gene calls are TRBV5-4 and TRBJ2-7, with 7 bases aligning to TRBD2. V lost 4 bases and J lost 4; bases outside the gene matches: 11. Germline values: CDR1 SGHNT, CDR2 YYREEE (reference sequence). This CDR3 is built from 15 residues. This CDR3 is CASSGIRDYRYEQYF. The CDR3 coding sequence is TGTGCCAGCAGCGGGATCCGGGACTACAGATACGAGCAGTACTTC.

The chain joins TRBV14 to TRBJ2-7; possible D gene TRBD2, 5 bases. Germline values: CDR1 SGHDN, CDR2 FVKESK. The CDR3 consists of 13 residues. V was clipped by 1 base and J by 9 bases, with 13 bases between them. The CDR3 loop reads CASSQGPGNGQYF. CDR3 nucleotide sequence: TGTGCCAGCAGCCAAGGTCCGGGGAACGGGCAGTACTTC.

Concerning this clone: This CDR3 is also generated by other DNA sequences in the sample. This chain connects TRBV3-1 (or the pseudogene TRBV3-2) to TRBJ1-4; the match to TRBD1 covers 9 bases. Germline CDR1 and CDR2: LGHDT and YNNKEL (reference sequence). The CDR3 is 15 amino acids. V lost 3 bases, J lost 8 bases, and 7 bases stayed unmatched. CDR3 in DNA: TGTGCCAGCAGCCATTCCGGGACAGGGAACGAAAAACTGTTTTTT. It is translated as CASSHSGTGNEKLFF.

The rearrangement joins TRBV19 to TRBJ2-1; TRBD2 aligns across 14 bases. The CDR3 contains 14 residues. J was trimmed by 8 bases and V by 7 bases; bases with no gene match: 4. Germline CDR1 and CDR2: LNHDA and SQIVND (reference sequence). CDR3 in DNA: TGTGCCAGTACAGGACTAGCGGGAGGATATGAGCAGTTCTTC. Protein product: CASTGLAGGYEQFF.

The CDR3, as DNA: TGTGCCAGCAGCTTGGAAGGACTAGCGGGTGAGCAGTTCTTC. Its protein product is CASSLEGLAGEQFF. The rearrangement joins TRBV7-8 to TRBJ2-1, with TRBD2 matching over 11 bases. The CDR3 totals 14 residues. V shed 3 bases and J 9 bases; nucleotides not matched to a gene: 4. Germline CDR1 is SGHVS and CDR2 is FQNEAQ.

The J gene is TRBJ2-7, the V gene TRBV12-3 or TRBV12-4, with D possibly matching TRBD1 (6 bases). With 5 bases removed from V and 6 bases from J, the gap between germline ends came to 8 bases. The CDR3 is 11 residues long. The CDR3 loop is CASSRGSEQYF. The CDR3 DNA is TGTGCCAGCAGTAGGGGGAGCGAGCAGTACTTC.

The rearrangement joins TRBV23-1 to TRBJ1-4; no clear D gene. TRBV23-1 is given ORF status, its function remaining uncertain. Trimming pared 9 bases from V and 3 bases from J, leaving 20 bases between. This CDR3 comprises 16 residues. The CDR3 DNA reads TGCGCCAGTCTAATTAACCGCATGCCGTCTAATGAAAAACTGTTTTTT. Its translation: CASLINRMPSNEKLFF.

The V and J genes are TRBV18 and TRBJ2-7; D is uncertain. The CDR3 consists of 13 residues. V dropped 2 bases and J dropped 2 bases, with 7 bases sitting between them. The V gene's germline CDR1 is KGHSH and CDR2 LQKENI. DNA of the CDR3: TGTGCCAGCTCACCAGGCCGAACCTACGAGCAGTACTTC. Encoded protein: CASSPGRTYEQYF.

The V call is TRBV5-1, the J call TRBJ2-1; 7 bases are a match to TRBD2. The CDR3 extends over 16 amino acids. With 0 bases clipped from V and 6 bases from J, the junction kept 9 bases outside the gene matches. In germline, CDR1 is SGHRS, CDR2 YFSETQ. CDR3 nucleotide sequence: TGCGCCAGCAGCTTGGGGGGCGGGAGAAGAAGCAATGAGCAGTTCTTC. As protein: CASSLGGGRRSNEQFF. The whole variable domain, remainder taken from reference TRBV5-1 and TRBJ2-1, is KAGVTQTPRYLIKTRGQQVTLSCSPISGHRSVSWYQQTPGQGLQFLFEYFSETQRNKGNFPGRFSGRQFSNSRSEMNVSTLELGDSALYLCASSLGGGRRSNEQFFGPGTRLTVL.